This record covers a single TCR beta chain. This sample is part of a study of graft-versus-host responses after intestinal transplantation. Here immunoSEQ multiplex PCR was the method, and the copy in TCRdb shows in-frame clones only, minus some. The sample shows 20,000 to 25,000 clones, around 81% of them seen only once. V was clipped by 7 bases and J by 5 bases; unmatched bases: 8. Germline V gives CDR1 SGHNT, CDR2 YYREEE (reference sequence). This CDR3 contains 13 residues. Tissue processing of the graft released intraepithelial and lamina propria lymphocytes from it. The rearrangement joins TRBV5-4 to TRBJ2-7; 8 positions match TRBD1. This TCR came from a human patient who received an intestinal transplant, so some T cells may come from the graft donor. The input for sequencing was ileum tissue, taken 12 days after intestinal transplant. The CDR3 DNA reads TGTGCCAGCCGCGGACAGGGTTTCGACGAGCAGTACTTC. Translating it yields CASRGQGFDEQYF.